This TCR beta chain was observed in a study of control samples from healthy donors and cancer patients. Assay used: immunoSEQ multiplex PCR; TCRdb lists only in-frame clones, some missing. The sample lists 200,000 or so clones, 91% occurring once. V lost 0 bases and J lost 3, with 12 bases in between. This CDR3 is built from 15 residues. CDR1 is MNHNY, CDR2 SVGAGI, per germline (reference sequence). Sequencing input: blood. The chain has TRBV6-6 and TRBJ2-7; D unresolved. This TCR was recovered from a man aged 25 to 40 in good health. The CDR3 protein is CASSYSAGKVYEQYF. CDR3 DNA sequence: TGTGCCAGCAGTTACTCCGCTGGCAAAGTCTACGAGCAGTACTTC.